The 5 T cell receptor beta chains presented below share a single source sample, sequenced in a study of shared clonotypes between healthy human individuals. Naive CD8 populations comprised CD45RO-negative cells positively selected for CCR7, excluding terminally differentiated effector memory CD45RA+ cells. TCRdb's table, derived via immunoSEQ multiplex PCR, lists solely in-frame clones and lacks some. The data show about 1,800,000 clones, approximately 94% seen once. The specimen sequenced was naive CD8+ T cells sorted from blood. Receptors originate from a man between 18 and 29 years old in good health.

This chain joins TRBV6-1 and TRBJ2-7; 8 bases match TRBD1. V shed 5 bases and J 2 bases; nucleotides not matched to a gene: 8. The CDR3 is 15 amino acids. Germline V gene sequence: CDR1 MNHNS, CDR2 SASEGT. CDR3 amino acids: CASSSPGQGAYEQYF. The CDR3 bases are TGTGCCAGCAGTTCACCAGGACAGGGCGCCTACGAGCAGTACTTC.

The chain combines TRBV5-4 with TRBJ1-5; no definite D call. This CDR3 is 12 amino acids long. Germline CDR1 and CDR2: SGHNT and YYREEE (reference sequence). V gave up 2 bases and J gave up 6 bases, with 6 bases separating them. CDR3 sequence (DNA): TGTGCCAGCAGCTTCGATCTTCAGCCCCAGCATTTT. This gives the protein CASSFDLQPQHF.

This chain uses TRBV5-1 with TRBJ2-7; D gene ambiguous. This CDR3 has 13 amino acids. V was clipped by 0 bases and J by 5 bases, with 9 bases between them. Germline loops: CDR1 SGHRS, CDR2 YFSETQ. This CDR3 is CASSLEGLDEQYF. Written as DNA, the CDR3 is TGCGCCAGCAGCTTGGAAGGGTTGGACGAGCAGTACTTC.

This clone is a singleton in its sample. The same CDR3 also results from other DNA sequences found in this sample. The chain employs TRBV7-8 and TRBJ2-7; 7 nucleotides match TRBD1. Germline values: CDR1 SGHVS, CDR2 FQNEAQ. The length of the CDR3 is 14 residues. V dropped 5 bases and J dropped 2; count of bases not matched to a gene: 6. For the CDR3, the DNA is TGTGCCAGCAGCCTGGGGACAGCTGCCTACGAGCAGTACTTC. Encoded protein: CASSLGTAAYEQYF.

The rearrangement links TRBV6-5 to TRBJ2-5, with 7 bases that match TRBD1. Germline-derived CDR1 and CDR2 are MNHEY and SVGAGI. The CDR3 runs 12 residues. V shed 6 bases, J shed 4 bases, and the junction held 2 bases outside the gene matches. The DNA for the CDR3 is TGTGCCAGCAGCGCAGGGGGAGAGACCCAGTACTTC. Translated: CASSAGGETQYF.